This T cell receptor (beta chain) was profiled in a study of blood T cell repertoires in COVID-19. Study information: Some COVID-19 samples were acute and others convalescent; all came from the United States, Italy and Spain. T cells, B-cell-depleted T cells, or PBMCs provided the cDNA or gDNA that served as material.

This CDR3 comprises 13 residues. Trimming took 3 bases from V and 4 from J, leaving 8 bases between them. Germline V gene lookup returns CDR1 MNHNS and CDR2 SASEGT. Source study methods: Quantification of nucleated cells was approximated via reference gene primer amplification. The protocol was immunoSEQ multiplex PCR, while the TCRdb copy is restricted to in-frame clones and leaves out a portion. The D gene and trimming were derived from the DNA, and the V and J assignments and clone size from that table. The sample includes 130,000 or so clones, 70% to 80% of them seen just once. Sequenced sample: peripheral blood. The chain is built from TRBV6-1 and TRBJ2-3; weak D call: TRBD1 (5 bases). This TCR derives from a woman between 65 and 79 years old with COVID-19, enrolled during active disease. As DNA, the CDR3 is TGTGCCAGCAGTGAGGGGCCCTCAGATACGCAGTATTTT. Protein: CASSEGPSDTQYF.